This T cell receptor beta chain was retrieved from a study of identical twins. This clonotype was found a few times. MiXCR was run by TCRdb on the 5' RACE reads, yielding one entry per CDR3 protein. The sample shows about 720,000 distinct CDR3 sequences, about 9.4% of them seen only once. Per germline, CDR1 SQVTM and CDR2 ANQGSEA. The CDR3 contains 12 residues. Between the trimmed V and J ends, which lost 8 bases and 3 bases, there was a span of 13 bases. These data also formed part of another study, on yellow fever vaccine responses in identical twins.

Sequenced: PBMCs. The receptor comes from a woman aged 18-30 years in good health. The chain joins TRBV29-1 to TRBJ2-5; no clear D. The CDR3 loop is CSLRTWEETQYF. The CDR3 DNA sequence: TGCAGCCTTCGGACGTGGGAAGAGACCCAGTACTTC. The whole variable domain, remainder taken from reference TRBV29-1 and TRBJ2-5, is SAVISQKPSRDICQRGTSLTIQCQVDSQVTMMFWYRQQPGQSLTLIATANQGSEATYESGFVIDKFPISRPNLTFSTLTVSNMSPEDSSIYLCSLRTWEETQYFGPGTRLLVL.